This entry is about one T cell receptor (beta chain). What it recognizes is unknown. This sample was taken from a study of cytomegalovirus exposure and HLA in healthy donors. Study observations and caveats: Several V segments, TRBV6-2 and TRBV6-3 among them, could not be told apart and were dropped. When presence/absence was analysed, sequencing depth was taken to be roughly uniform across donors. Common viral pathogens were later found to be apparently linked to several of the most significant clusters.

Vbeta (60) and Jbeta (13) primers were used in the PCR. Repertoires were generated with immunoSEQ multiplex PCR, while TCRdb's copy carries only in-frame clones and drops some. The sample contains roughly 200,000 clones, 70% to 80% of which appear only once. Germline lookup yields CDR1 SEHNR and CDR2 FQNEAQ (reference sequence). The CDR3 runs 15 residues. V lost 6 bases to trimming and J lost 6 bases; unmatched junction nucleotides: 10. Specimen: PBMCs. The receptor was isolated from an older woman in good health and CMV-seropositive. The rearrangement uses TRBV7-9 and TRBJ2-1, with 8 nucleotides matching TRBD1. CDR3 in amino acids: CASSSGQGRGNEQFF. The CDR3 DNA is TGTGCCAGCAGTTCCGGACAGGGCCGGGGCAATGAGCAGTTCTTC.